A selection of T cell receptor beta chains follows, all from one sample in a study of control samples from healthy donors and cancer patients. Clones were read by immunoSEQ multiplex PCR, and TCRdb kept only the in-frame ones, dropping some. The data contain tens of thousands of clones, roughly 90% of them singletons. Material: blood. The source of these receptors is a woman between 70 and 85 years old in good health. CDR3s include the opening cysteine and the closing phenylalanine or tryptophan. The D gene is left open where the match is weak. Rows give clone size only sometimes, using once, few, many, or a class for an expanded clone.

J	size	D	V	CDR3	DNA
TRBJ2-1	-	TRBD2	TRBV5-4	CASSWGSSGGYNEQFF	TGTGCCAGCAGCTGGGGGTCTAGCGGGGGTTACAATGAGCAGTTCTTC
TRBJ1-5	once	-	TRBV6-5	CASTLDSSNQPQHF	TGTGCCAGCACCTTGGACAGTAGCAATCAGCCCCAGCATTTT
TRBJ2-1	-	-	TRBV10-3	CAISDPAELYNEQFF	TGTGCCATCAGTGACCCAGCGGAGCTCTACAATGAGCAGTTCTTC
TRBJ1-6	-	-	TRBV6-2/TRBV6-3	CASSYMGNSPLHF	TGTGCCAGCAGTTACATGGGGAATTCACCCCTCCACTTT
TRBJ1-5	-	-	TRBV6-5	CASSAGGHSNQPQHF	TGTGCCAGCAGCGCCGGGGGGCATAGCAATCAGCCCCAGCATTTT
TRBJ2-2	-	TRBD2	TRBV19	CASSRELAGGSNTGELFF	TGTGCCAGTAGTAGGGAACTAGCGGGGGGCTCGAACACCGGGGAGCTGTTTTTT
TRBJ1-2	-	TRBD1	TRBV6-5	CASSTLLTGGRGYTF	TGTGCCAGCAGTACGCTCCTAACAGGGGGCCGGGGCTACACCTTC
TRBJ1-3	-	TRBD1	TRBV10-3	CAITRQGASGNTIYF	TGTGCCATCACCCGACAGGGAGCCTCTGGAAACACCATATATTTT
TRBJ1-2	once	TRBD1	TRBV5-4	CASSFGPGQVGFNYGYTF	TGTGCCAGCAGCTTTGGGCCGGGACAGGTCGGGTTTAACTATGGCTACACCTTC
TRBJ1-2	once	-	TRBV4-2	CASSQETVDYGYTF	TGTGCCAGCAGCCAAGAAACAGTGGACTATGGCTACACCTTC
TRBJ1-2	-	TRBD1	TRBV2	CASSEARQGTGVLSTF	TGTGCCAGCAGTGAAGCGAGACAGGGCACAGGCGTTCTCAGCACCTTC
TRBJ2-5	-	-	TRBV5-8	CASSLATGLGETQYF	TGTGCCAGCAGCTTGGCTACAGGCCTAGGAGAGACCCAGTACTTC
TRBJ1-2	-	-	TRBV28	CASNSRGPPNGYTF	TGTGCCAGCAATTCAAGGGGACCTCCTAATGGCTACACCTTC
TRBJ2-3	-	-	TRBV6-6	CASSQFSTDTQYF	TGTGCCAGCAGTCAATTTTCCACAGATACGCAGTATTTT
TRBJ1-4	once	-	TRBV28	CASSLVGVNEKLFF	TGTGCCAGCAGTTTAGTTGGCGTTAATGAAAAACTGTTTTTT
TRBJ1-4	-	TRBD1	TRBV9	CASSVERDDRGKLFF	TGTGCCAGCAGCGTAGAACGTGACGACAGGGGAAAACTGTTTTTT
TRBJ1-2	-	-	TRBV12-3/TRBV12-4	CASQKGNYGYTF	TGTGCCAGCCAGAAAGGGAACTATGGCTACACCTTC
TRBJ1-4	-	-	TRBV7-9	CASSVGAGGNEKLFF	TGTGCCAGCAGCGTTGGGGCGGGGGGCAATGAAAAACTGTTTTTT
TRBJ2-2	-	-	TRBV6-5	CASSYVGNTDELFF	TGTGCCTCTAGCTATGTAGGCAATACTGACGAGCTGTTTTTT
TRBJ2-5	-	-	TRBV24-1	CATSFRWKGETQYF	TGTGCCACCAGTTTCCGGTGGAAAGGAGAGACCCAGTACTTC
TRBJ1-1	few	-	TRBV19	CASSSQGGGTEAFF	TGTGCCAGTAGTTCGCAGGGAGGGGGGACTGAAGCTTTCTTT
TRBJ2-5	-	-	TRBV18	CASSLGIQETQYF	TGTGCCAGCTCACTGGGAATACAAGAGACCCAGTACTTC
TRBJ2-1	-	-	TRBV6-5	CASRDLTNEQFF	TGTGCCAGCAGGGACTTAACCAATGAGCAGTTCTTC
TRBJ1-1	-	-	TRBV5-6	CASSFGSGKAFF	TGTGCCAGCAGCTTCGGATCAGGGAAAGCTTTCTTT
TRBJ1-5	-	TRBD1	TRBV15	CATSRQGASNQPQHF	TGTGCCACCAGCAGACAGGGGGCCAGCAATCAGCCCCAGCATTTT
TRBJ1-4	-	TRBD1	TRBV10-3	CAVKGQGDEKLFF	TGTGCCGTAAAAGGACAGGGAGATGAAAAACTGTTTTTT
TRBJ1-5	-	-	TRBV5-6	CASSLQTAPYSNQPQHF	TGTGCCAGCAGCTTACAGACAGCACCGTATAGCAATCAGCCCCAGCATTTT
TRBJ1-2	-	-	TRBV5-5	CASGLRANYGYTF	TGTGCCAGCGGCCTACGAGCTAACTATGGCTACACCTTC
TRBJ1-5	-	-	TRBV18	CASSRSGGPPSDF	TGTGCCAGCTCGCGTAGTGGGGGGCCCCCGTCGGATTTT
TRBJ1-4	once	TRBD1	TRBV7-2	CASSLGQGTTNEKLFF	TGTGCCAGCAGCTTAGGACAGGGGACAACTAATGAAAAACTGTTTTTT
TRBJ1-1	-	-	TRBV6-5	CASRQLLNTEAFF	TGTGCCAGCAGGCAGCTTCTGAACACTGAAGCTTTCTTT
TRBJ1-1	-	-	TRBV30	CAWRPGIGTEAFF	TGTGCCTGGAGACCGGGGATCGGGACTGAAGCTTTCTTT
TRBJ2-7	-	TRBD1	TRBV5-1	CASSHRDREFTYEQCF	TGCGCCAGCAGCCACCGGGACAGGGAATTTACCTACGAGCAGTGCTTC
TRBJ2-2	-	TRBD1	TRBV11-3	CASSLALGQANTGELFF	TGTGCCAGCAGCTTAGCCCTTGGACAGGCGAACACCGGGGAGCTGTTTTTT
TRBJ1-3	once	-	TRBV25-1	CASSGLGGAGNTIYF	TGTGCCAGCAGCGGCCTAGGGGGGGCCGGAAACACCATATATTTT
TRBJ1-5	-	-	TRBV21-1	CASSKRAPPGQGVDSNQPQHF	TGTGCCAGCAGCAAAAGGGCTCCCCCGGGACAGGGGGTTGATAGCAATCAGCCCCAGCATTTT
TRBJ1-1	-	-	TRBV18	CASSLHGTETEAFF	TGTGCCAGCTCACTCCATGGGACGGAGACTGAAGCTTTCTTT
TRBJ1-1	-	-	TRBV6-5	CASNSRTGKNTEAFF	TGTGCCAGCAATTCAAGGACGGGGAAGAACACTGAAGCTTTCTTT
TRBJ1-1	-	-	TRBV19	CASSFAGTEAFF	TGTGCCAGTAGTTTTGCTGGTACTGAAGCTTTCTTT
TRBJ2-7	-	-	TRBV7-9	CASTQAGAYEQYF	TGTGCCAGCACCCAAGCAGGGGCCTACGAGCAGTACTTC
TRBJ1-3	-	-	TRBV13	CASRLPSGNTIYF	TGTGCCAGCAGGCTTCCGTCCGGAAACACCATATATTTT
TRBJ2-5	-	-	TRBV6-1	CASSDWGEIGTQYF	TGTGCCAGCAGTGATTGGGGGGAGATTGGGACCCAGTACTTC
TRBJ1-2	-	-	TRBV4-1	CASSQDLEVRGYTF	TGCGCCAGCAGCCAAGATTTGGAAGTCCGTGGCTACACCTTC
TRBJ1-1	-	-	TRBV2	CASERGATEAFF	TGTGCCAGCGAGAGGGGCGCCACTGAAGCTTTCTTT
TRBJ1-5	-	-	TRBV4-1	CASSRGDPDQPQHF	TGCGCCAGCAGCCGAGGGGATCCAGATCAGCCCCAGCATTTT
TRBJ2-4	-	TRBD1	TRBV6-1	CASSEVGDRRYIQYF	TGTGCCAGCAGTGAAGTGGGGGACAGGAGGTACATTCAGTACTTC
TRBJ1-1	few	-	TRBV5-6	CASSLGRILEAFF	TGTGCCAGCAGCTTAGGTCGAATCCTTGAAGCTTTCTTT
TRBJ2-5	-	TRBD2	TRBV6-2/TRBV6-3	CASSYTLAGRETQYF	TGTGCCAGCAGTTACACTTTAGCGGGTCGAGAGACCCAGTACTTC
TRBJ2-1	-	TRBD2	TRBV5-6	CASSLRSGKDFEQFF	TGTGCCAGCAGCTTGCGGAGCGGGAAAGATTTTGAGCAGTTCTTC
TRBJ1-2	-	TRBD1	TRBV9	CASTPGGGNYGYTF	TGTGCCAGCACCCCAGGGGGGGGTAACTATGGCTACACCTTC
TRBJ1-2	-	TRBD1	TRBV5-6	CASSLLSGTGVGYTF	TGTGCCAGCAGCTTGCTGTCTGGGACAGGGGTGGGCTACACCTTC
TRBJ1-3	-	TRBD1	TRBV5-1	CASSPTGLGVSGNTIYF	TGCGCCAGCAGCCCGACAGGGTTAGGAGTCTCTGGAAACACCATATATTTT
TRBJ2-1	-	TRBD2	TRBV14	CASSHGVGGSGRYYNEQFF	TGTGCCAGCAGCCACGGAGTAGGCGGGAGCGGGAGATATTACAATGAGCAGTTCTTC